This T cell receptor beta chain was recovered during a study of Graves' ophthalmopathy and Graves' hyperthyroidism. V lost 5 bases, J lost 5 bases, and 17 bases stayed unmatched. The CDR3 is 18 amino acids. The germline gives CDR1 SGHAT, CDR2 FQNNGV. Amplification of TCR beta CDR3 regions used RNA transcripts. HTBI primers were employed in first-round RT-PCR, then a second-round multiplex PCR followed. TCRdb independently ran MiXCR on the multiplex PCR reads; one entry per CDR3 protein. The table records roughly 500,000 distinct CDR3 sequences, around 14% of them present only once. This clonotype was counted between two and nine times.

This TCR derives from a woman in her 30s with Graves' ophthalmopathy. The gene calls are TRBV11-2 and TRBJ2-5; 10 bases match TRBD2. Specimen: blood. Here the CDR3 DNA reads TGTGCCAGCAGCCCAGACCCAGGGCTAGCGGGAGCTCACGAGACCCAGTACTTC. Residues: CASSPDPGLAGAHETQYF.